Each of the 15 T cell receptor beta chains below was sequenced from the same sample in a study of monozygotic twins with inflammatory bowel disease. TCRdb re-called the 5' RACE reads, yielding one record per CDR3 amino acid sequence without DNA. In all, the sample yields some 330,000 distinct CDR3 sequences. The material sequenced was blood. The source of these receptors is a human donor with ulcerative colitis or Crohn's disease, or a healthy co-twin of an affected twin (not recorded which).

The chain is built from TRBV29-1 and TRBJ2-1; without DNA, the TCRdb call of TRBD1 cannot be checked. CDR3 size: 16 residues. Per germline, CDR1 SQVTM and CDR2 ANQGSEA. The CDR3 sequence is CSVDRQGLYSYNEQFF.

The chain links TRBV28 to TRBJ1-1. Germline values: CDR1 MDHEN, CDR2 SYDVKM. This CDR3 comprises 11 residues. CDR3 protein: CASTVNTEAFF.

The V gene is TRBV12-3 or TRBV12-4, the J gene TRBJ1-6. This CDR3 spans 15 amino acids. The CDR3 sequence: CASSASGGGNSPLHF.

The chain couples TRBV7-3 to TRBJ2-3; the TRBD2 assignment by TCRdb is unverifiable without DNA. From germline, CDR1 is SGHTA and CDR2 FQGTGA. The CDR3 spans 14 residues. The CDR3 is CASTRGGLADTQYF.

The V call is TRBV20-1, the J call TRBJ2-2; TCRdb picks TRBD1, but there is no DNA to check that call. This CDR3 is 15 amino acids long. Germline values: CDR1 DFQATT, CDR2 SNEGSKA (reference sequence). This chain's CDR3 is CSARGQGARTGELFF.

The V call is TRBV10-3, the J call TRBJ2-7; TCRdb's D call of TRBD1 is untestable without DNA. The CDR3 loop spans 19 amino acids. In germline, CDR1 is ENHRY, CDR2 SYGVKD. CDR3 protein: CAIGVRGTGGGPTSYEQYF.

The chain couples TRBV7-2 to TRBJ2-7; the TCRdb call, TRBD1, lacks DNA for checking. This CDR3 comprises 15 residues. Germline lookup yields CDR1 SGHTA and CDR2 FQGNSA. CDR3 residues: CASSFTRGRRYEQYF.

The CDR3: CASSGVGTQNQPQHF. This chain links TRBV28 with TRBJ1-5; TCRdb proposes TRBD1, but this gene call is untestable without DNA. Germline V lookup: CDR1 MDHEN, CDR2 SYDVKM. The CDR3 sequence is 15 residues long.

This chain connects TRBV28 to TRBJ2-1; TCRdb proposes TRBD2, but this gene call is untestable without DNA. Germline CDR1 is MDHEN and CDR2 is SYDVKM. The CDR3 runs 16 residues. CDR3 amino acids: CASSRLAGFSYNEQFF.

The V gene is TRBV19, the J gene TRBJ2-2. Per germline, CDR1 LNHDA and CDR2 SQIVND (reference sequence). The CDR3 runs 13 residues. CDR3 sequence: CASSISVTGELFF.

CDR3 loop: CASTPDGSNQPQHF. The chain uses TRBV6-2 or TRBV6-3 and TRBJ1-5. In germline, CDR1 is MNHEY, CDR2 SVGEGT. This CDR3 has 14 residues.

The rearrangement links TRBV5-1 to TRBJ2-1; with no DNA, the TCRdb D assignment of TRBD2 cannot be verified. Per germline, CDR1 SGHRS and CDR2 YFSETQ. This CDR3 is 17 amino acids long. The CDR3: CASSLGATGLAFDEQFF.

This chain uses TRBV19 with TRBJ2-2; TCRdb's D call, TRBD1, is unchecked because there is no DNA. Germline lookup yields CDR1 LNHDA and CDR2 SQIVND (reference sequence). CDR3 length: 14 residues. This CDR3 is CASRPTGFTGELFF.

The genes are TRBV7-2 and TRBJ2-1; checking the TCRdb D call of TRBD1 is not possible without DNA. CDR1 is SGHTA and CDR2 is FQGNSA in the germline V gene. The CDR3 covers 14 residues. CDR3 residues: CTSSLVTGGNEQFF.

The chain uses TRBV12-3 or TRBV12-4 and TRBJ2-3; TCRdb's D call of TRBD2 is untestable without DNA. CDR3 length equals 16 residues. The CDR3 reads CASSPPSGESTDTQYF.